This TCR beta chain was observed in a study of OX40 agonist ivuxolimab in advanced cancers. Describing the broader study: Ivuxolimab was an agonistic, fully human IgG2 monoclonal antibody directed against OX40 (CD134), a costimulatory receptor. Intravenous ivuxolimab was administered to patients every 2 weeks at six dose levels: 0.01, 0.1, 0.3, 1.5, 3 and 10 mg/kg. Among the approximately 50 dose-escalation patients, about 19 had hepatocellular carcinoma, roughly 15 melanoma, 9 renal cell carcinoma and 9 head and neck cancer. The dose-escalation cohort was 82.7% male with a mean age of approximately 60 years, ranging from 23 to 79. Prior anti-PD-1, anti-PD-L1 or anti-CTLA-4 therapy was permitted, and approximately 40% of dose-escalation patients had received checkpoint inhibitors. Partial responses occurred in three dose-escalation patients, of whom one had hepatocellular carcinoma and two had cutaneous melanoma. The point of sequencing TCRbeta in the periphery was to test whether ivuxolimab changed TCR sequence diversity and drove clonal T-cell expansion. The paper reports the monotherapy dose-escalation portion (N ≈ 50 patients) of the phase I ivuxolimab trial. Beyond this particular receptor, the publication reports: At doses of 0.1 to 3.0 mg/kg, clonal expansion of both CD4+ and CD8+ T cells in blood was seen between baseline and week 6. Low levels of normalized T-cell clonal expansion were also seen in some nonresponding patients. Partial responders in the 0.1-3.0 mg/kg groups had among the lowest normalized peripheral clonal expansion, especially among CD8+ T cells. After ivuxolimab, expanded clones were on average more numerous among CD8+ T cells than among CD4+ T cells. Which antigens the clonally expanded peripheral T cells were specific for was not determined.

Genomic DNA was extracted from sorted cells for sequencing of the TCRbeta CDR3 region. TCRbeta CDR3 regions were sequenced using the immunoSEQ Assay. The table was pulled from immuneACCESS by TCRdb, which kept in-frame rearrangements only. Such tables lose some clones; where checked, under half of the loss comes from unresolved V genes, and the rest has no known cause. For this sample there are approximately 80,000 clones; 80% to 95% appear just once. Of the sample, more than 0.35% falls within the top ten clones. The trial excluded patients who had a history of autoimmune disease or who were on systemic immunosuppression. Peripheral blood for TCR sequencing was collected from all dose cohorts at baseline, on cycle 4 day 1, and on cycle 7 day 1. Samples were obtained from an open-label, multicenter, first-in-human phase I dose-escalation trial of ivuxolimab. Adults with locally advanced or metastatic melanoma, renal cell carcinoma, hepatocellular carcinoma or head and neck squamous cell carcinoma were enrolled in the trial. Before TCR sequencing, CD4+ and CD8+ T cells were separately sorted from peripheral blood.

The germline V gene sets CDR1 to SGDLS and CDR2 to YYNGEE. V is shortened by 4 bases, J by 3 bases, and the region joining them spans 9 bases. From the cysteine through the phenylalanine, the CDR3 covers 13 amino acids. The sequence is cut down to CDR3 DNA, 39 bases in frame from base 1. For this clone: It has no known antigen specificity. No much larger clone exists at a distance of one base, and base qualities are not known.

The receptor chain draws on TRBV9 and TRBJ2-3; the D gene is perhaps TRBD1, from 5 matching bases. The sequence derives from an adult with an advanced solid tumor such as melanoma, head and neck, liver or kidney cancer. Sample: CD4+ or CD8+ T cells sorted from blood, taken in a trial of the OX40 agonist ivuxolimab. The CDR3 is CASSQGPTDTQYF. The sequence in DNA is TGTGCCAGCAGCCAGGGCCCTACAGATACGCAGTATTTT. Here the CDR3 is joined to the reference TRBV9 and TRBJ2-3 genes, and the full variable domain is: DSGVTQTPKHLITATGQRVTLRCSPRSGDLSVYWYQQSLDQGLQFLIQYYNGEERAKGNILERFSAQQFPDLHSELNLSSLELGDSALYFCASSQGPTDTQYFGPGTRLTVL.